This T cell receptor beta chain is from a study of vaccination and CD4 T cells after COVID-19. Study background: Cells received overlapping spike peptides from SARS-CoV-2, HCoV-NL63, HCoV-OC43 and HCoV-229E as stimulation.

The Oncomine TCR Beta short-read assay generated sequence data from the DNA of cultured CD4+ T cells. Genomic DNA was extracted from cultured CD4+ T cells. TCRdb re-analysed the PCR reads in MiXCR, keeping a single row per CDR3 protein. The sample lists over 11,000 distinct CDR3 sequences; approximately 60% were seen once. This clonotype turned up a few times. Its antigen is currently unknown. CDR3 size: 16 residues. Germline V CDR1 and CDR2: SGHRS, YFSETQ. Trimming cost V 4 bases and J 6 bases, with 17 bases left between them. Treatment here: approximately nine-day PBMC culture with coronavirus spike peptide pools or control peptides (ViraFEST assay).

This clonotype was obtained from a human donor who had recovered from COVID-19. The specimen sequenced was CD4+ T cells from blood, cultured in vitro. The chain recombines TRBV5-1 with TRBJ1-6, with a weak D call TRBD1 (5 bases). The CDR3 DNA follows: TGCGCCAGCAGCGCCCTCCAGGGTGGCGGTAATTCACCCCTCCACTTT. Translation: CASSALQGGGNSPLHF. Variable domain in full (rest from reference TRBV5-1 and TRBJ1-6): KAGVTQTPRYLIKTRGQQVTLSCSPISGHRSVSWYQQTPGQGLQFLFEYFSETQRNKGNFPGRFSGRQFSNSRSEMNVSTLELGDSALYLCASSALQGGGNSPLHFGNGTRLTVT.